The 24 T cell receptor beta chains listed next were all sequenced from one sample in a study of T cell clonotyping in hematopoietic cell transplantation. TCRdb keeps only in-frame clones here, not all; method: immunoSEQ multiplex PCR. The sample contains approximately 11,000 clones, about 47% of which appear only once. Here the sequenced sample was PBMCs, taken 30 days after allogeneic stem cell transplant. The receptors come from a male patient in his fifties or sixties who had an allogeneic stem cell transplant from an unrelated donor, so the T cells may come from the graft donor. Some clones in this sample may be carry-over from other donors' samples.

This clone is a singleton in its sample. This sequence joins TRBV28 and TRBJ1-5; 9 bases line up with TRBD1. Trimming removed 3 bases from V and 3 bases from J; junction bases left unmatched: 3. Germline assignment: CDR1 MDHEN and CDR2 SYDVKM. CDR3 length: 15 residues. CDR3 in amino acids: CASSLGTGFNQPQHF. The CDR3 nucleotides read TGTGCCAGCAGTTTGGGGACAGGGTTCAATCAGCCCCAGCATTTT.

The chain employs TRBV30 and TRBJ2-7; D gene ambiguous. CDR1 and CDR2 from the germline V gene are GTSNPN and SVGIG (reference sequence). The CDR3 is 14 amino acids. With 3 bases removed from V and 6 bases from J, the gap between germline ends came to 18 bases. DNA of the CDR3: TGTGCCTGGAGGGGCGATGGGGAATCGGGCGAGCAGTACTTC. Translation gives CAWRGDGESGEQYF.

The rearrangement uses TRBV5-1 and TRBJ1-4; D is possibly TRBD1 (6 bases). CDR3 length equals 15 residues. CDR1 SGHRS and CDR2 YFSETQ come from the germline V gene. V was shortened by 2 bases and J by 0 bases, with 8 bases between the two germline ends. For the CDR3, the DNA is TGCGCCAGCAGCTTAGGGACAACAACTAATGAAAAACTGTTTTTT. It specifies CASSLGTTTNEKLFF.

The CDR3 sequence: CAWTMTRRNSPLHF. The CDR3 bases are TGTGCCTGGACCATGACCCGAAGGAATTCACCCCTCCACTTT. J is TRBJ1-6 and V is TRBV30; D remains unclear. This CDR3 has 14 amino acids. Per germline, CDR1 GTSNPN and CDR2 SVGIG (reference sequence). V dropped 4 bases and J dropped 7 bases, with 14 bases sitting between them.

This clone was counted only a few times. CDR3 in amino acids: CASRIQEYYGYTF. The CDR3 DNA sequence: TGCGCCAGCAGAATTCAGGAATACTATGGCTACACCTTC. The J gene is TRBJ1-2, the V gene TRBV5-1; the D is unclear. Looked up from germline, CDR1 is SGHRS and CDR2 is YFSETQ. The CDR3 sequence is 13 residues long. Trimming removed 5 bases at V and 3 bases at J, with 11 bases between.

The DNA for the CDR3 is TGTGCCAGCAGCTTACTAGCGGGAGAAGAGACCCAGTACTTC. It codes for CASSLLAGEETQYF. The chain recombines TRBV5-6 with TRBJ2-5, with 11 bases lining up with TRBD2. Germline V lookup: CDR1 SGHDT, CDR2 YYEEEE. Unmatched junction bases numbered 0, after V lost 2 bases and J lost 3 bases. CDR3 length: 14 residues.

This chain connects TRBV6-4 to TRBJ2-1; 7 bases match TRBD2. With V trimmed by 0 bases and J by 9 bases, 2 bases remained unmatched. In germline, CDR1 is MRHNA, CDR2 SNTAGT. CDR3 length: 13 amino acids. CDR3 sequence: CASSDSTSAEQFF. The CDR3 DNA follows: TGTGCCAGCAGTGACTCCACTAGCGCTGAGCAGTTCTTC.

This clone has just a few counts. The chain couples TRBV29-1 to TRBJ1-2, with D uncertain. V was cut by 6 bases and J by 8 bases, with 16 bases left in between. Per the germline V gene, CDR1 is SQVTM and CDR2 is ANQGSEA. CDR3 length: 12 amino acids. The CDR3 DNA sequence: TGCAGCGTCCGGAGCATCTCCGGCGGCTACACCTTC. It translates to CSVRSISGGYTF.

The chain employs TRBV28 and TRBJ2-7; no clear D. Trimming left V 5 bases short and J 0 bases short, with 14 bases between. The CDR3 totals 15 residues. The germline CDR1 and CDR2 sequences are MDHEN and SYDVKM. This chain's CDR3 is CASSPSDGPSYEQYF. The CDR3 bases are TGTGCCAGCAGTCCTTCGGACGGCCCCTCCTACGAGCAGTACTTC.

The genes are TRBV6-6 and TRBJ1-1; no clear D. From germline, CDR1 is MNHNY and CDR2 SVGAGI (reference sequence). Trimming stripped 2 bases from V and 5 bases from J, with 15 bases between. This CDR3 region has 15 residues. CDR3 bases: TGTGCCAGCAGTTACACCATTCGGGGAGGGACTGAAGCTTTCTTT. It yields the protein CASSYTIRGGTEAFF.

This clone was seen more than once but under ten times. The rearrangement uses TRBV30 and TRBJ1-2; TRBD1 is a possible D gene (6 bases). CDR3 size: 14 residues. The V gene's germline CDR1 is GTSNPN and CDR2 SVGIG (reference sequence). The V gene lost 2 bases and the J gene lost 4 bases, with 14 bases spanning the gap. The CDR3 coding sequence is TGTGCCTGGAGTACCCCCGGGGGCTTCTATGGCTACACCTTC. The encoded protein is CAWSTPGGFYGYTF.

The J gene is TRBJ1-5, the V gene TRBV27; 7 nucleotides line up with TRBD1. CDR1 is MNHEY and CDR2 is SMNVEV in the germline V gene (reference sequence). This CDR3 region has 14 residues. The ends lost 2 bases at V and 5 bases at J; junction bases unmatched: 3. The CDR3 sequence: CASSLTRGYQPQHF. CDR3 bases: TGTGCCAGCAGTTTAACCAGGGGGTATCAGCCCCAGCATTTT.

The V gene is TRBV5-6, the J gene TRBJ1-2; no firm D call. Trimming shortened V by 4 bases and J by 0 bases, and 10 bases separated the two germline ends. The CDR3 has 14 residues. Germline V gene lookup returns CDR1 SGHDT and CDR2 YYEEEE. In DNA form, the CDR3 reads TGTGCCAGCAGCCCGGGCAGGCCTAACTATGGCTACACCTTC. Residues: CASSPGRPNYGYTF.

The chain links TRBV25-1 to TRBJ2-2, with no clear D. V gave up 4 bases and J gave up 7 bases, with 4 bases separating them. Germline-derived CDR1 and CDR2 are MGHDK and SYGVNS. This CDR3 has 11 amino acids. CDR3 sequence: CASSGGGELFF. CDR3 DNA: TGTGCCAGCAGTGGAGGCGGGGAGCTGTTTTTT. Drawing the rest from reference TRBV25-1 and TRBJ2-2, the complete variable domain is EADIYQTPRYLVIGTGKKITLECSQTMGHDKMYWYQQDPGMELHLIHYSYGVNSTEKGDLSSESTVSRIRTEHFPLTLESARPSHTSQYLCASSGGGELFFGEGSRLTVL.

The rearrangement uses TRBV7-9 and TRBJ2-7; D ambiguous. The CDR3 is 14 residues long. V gave up 1 base and J gave up 2 bases, with 9 bases separating them. The germline V gene encodes CDR1 SEHNR and CDR2 FQNEAQ (reference sequence). The CDR3 DNA reads TGTGCCAGCAGCTTAGGTGCTGGAGCCTACGAGCAGTACTTC. Translating gives CASSLGAGAYEQYF. Based on the CDR3 plus reference TRBV7-9 and TRBJ2-7, the full variable domain is DTGVSQNPRHKITKRGQNVTFRCDPISEHNRLYWYRQTLGQGPEFLTYFQNEAQLEKSRLLSDRFSAERPKGSFSTLEIQRTEQGDSAMYLCASSLGAGAYEQYFGPGTRLTVT.

Worth noting for this clone: At one end the junction does not follow the germline gene, possibly because of a read error. V gene TRBV6-5 combines with J gene TRBJ1-2; 8 positions agree with TRBD1. The CDR3 contains 15 residues. CDR1 and CDR2 from the germline V gene are MNHEY and SVGAGI. CDR3 residues: CASSHSRTGNYGYTF. CDR3 nucleotides: TGTGCCAGCAGTCACTCGAGGACAGGGAACTATGGCTACACCTTC.

The rearrangement links TRBV9 to TRBJ2-1; a possible D gene is TRBD1 (6 bases). The V and J ends lost 0 bases and 13 bases respectively, with 11 bases between them. The germline V gene encodes CDR1 SGDLS and CDR2 YYNGEE. CDR3 length: 12 amino acids. CDR3 in amino acids: CASSVGGRGQFF. The CDR3 coding sequence is TGTGCCAGCAGCGTAGGAGGCAGGGGTCAGTTCTTC.

V usage is TRBV30 and J usage is TRBJ1-1; 10 positions agree with TRBD1. This CDR3 has 11 amino acids. Germline V gene lookup returns CDR1 GTSNPN and CDR2 SVGIG (reference sequence). J lost 10 bases, V lost 2 bases, and 1 base had no gene match. In DNA, the CDR3 is TGTGCCTGGAGTTGGGACAGGGGAGCTTTCTTT. Its translation: CAWSWDRGAFF.

This clone showed up just a few times. This chain joins TRBV27 and TRBJ1-2; D might be TRBD1 (5 bases). Germline V lookup: CDR1 MNHEY, CDR2 SMNVEV (reference sequence). The V and J ends lost 2 bases and 8 bases respectively, with 15 bases between them. This CDR3 contains 14 residues. CDR3 sequence: CASSLGRAARGYTF. In DNA form, the CDR3 reads TGTGCCAGCAGTTTAGGCAGGGCGGCGCGAGGCTACACCTTC.

The sample holds one count of this clone. The chain couples TRBV2 to TRBJ1-2; unclear D gene. The ends were cut back, 3 bases at V and 12 bases at J, with 17 bases in the middle. The length of the CDR3 is 13 residues. The germline V gene has CDR1 SNHLY and CDR2 FYNNEI. CDR3 region: CASSEVGQIDHTF. The CDR3 DNA sequence: TGTGCCAGCAGTGAGGTAGGGCAGATAGACCACACCTTC.

This clone came up a few times. The rearrangement links TRBV30 to TRBJ2-7, with TRBD1 identical over 8 bases. The J segment lost 4 bases and the V segment lost 7 bases, leaving 3 bases of the junction unmatched. The CDR3 has 11 amino acids. From germline, CDR1 is GTSNPN and CDR2 SVGIG (reference sequence). This chain's CDR3 is CASGGLYEQYF. The CDR3 DNA sequence: TGTGCCTCAGGGGGCTTATACGAGCAGTACTTC.

The chain uses TRBV5-1 and TRBJ2-7; 9 bases line up with TRBD2. Germline V gives CDR1 SGHRS, CDR2 YFSETQ. This CDR3 contains 14 residues. Unmatched junction bases numbered 4, after V lost 0 bases and J lost 6 bases. CDR3 in amino acids: CASSLVAGAAEQYF. The CDR3 DNA is TGCGCCAGCAGCTTGGTAGCGGGAGCGGCCGAGCAGTACTTC.

The table lists this clone with a few counts. This rearrangement joins TRBV25-1 to TRBJ1-4; no definite D call. The V end was cut by 8 bases, the J end by 0 bases, with 7 bases between. CDR1 is MGHDK, CDR2 SYGVNS, per germline. There are 13 residues in the CDR3. CDR3 sequence reads: CASRRSTNEKLFF. The CDR3 nucleotides read TGTGCCAGCCGCCGATCAACTAATGAAAAACTGTTTTTT.

This clone showed up just once. V gene TRBV11-3 combines with J gene TRBJ1-5, with D tentatively TRBD1 (5 bases). V gave up 11 bases and J gave up 6 bases, with 20 bases separating them. The CDR3 length is 14 residues. Germline CDR1 and CDR2: SGHNT and YENEEA. Here the CDR3 DNA reads TGTGCCCCCAGGCCGAGGGGCTCGGGTCAGCCCCAGCATTTT. Protein sequence: CAPRPRGSGQPQHF. Variable domain in full (rest from reference TRBV11-3 and TRBJ1-5): EAGVVQSPRYKIIEKKQPVAFWCNPISGHNTLYWYLQNLGQGPELLIRYENEEAVDDSQLPKDRFSAERLKGVDSTLKIQPAELGDSAVYLCAPRPRGSGQPQHFGDGTRLSIL.